Listed here are 22 T cell receptor beta chains from one sample, sequenced in a study of blood T cell repertoires in COVID-19. Data came from immunoSEQ multiplex PCR; TCRdb stores just in-frame clones and leaves some out. Of 45,000 to 65,000 clones in the sample, roughly 87% were seen once. Material for sequencing was peripheral blood. These receptor sequences come from a human donor with acute or convalescent COVID-19. The donor label of this sample is uncertain.

This clone came up once. The chain carries TRBV7-9 and TRBJ2-3, with 10 bases identical to TRBD1. The CDR3 runs to 15 residues. The trim removed 5 bases at V and 7 bases at J, leaving 9 bases unmatched. CDR1 is SEHNR, CDR2 FQNEAQ, per germline (reference sequence). The CDR3 loop is CASSVGGTGANTQYF. DNA for the CDR3: TGTGCCAGCAGCGTTGGAGGGACAGGGGCAAATACGCAGTATTTT.

This clone was seen a single time. V gene TRBV5-1 combines with J gene TRBJ2-1; 8 nucleotides line up with TRBD1. This CDR3 has 15 amino acids. With 4 bases clipped from V and 4 bases from J, the junction kept 7 bases outside the gene matches. Germline V gene sequence: CDR1 SGHRS, CDR2 YFSETQ. CDR3 in DNA: TGCGCCAGCAGCGTAGGACAGGGAAATTACAATGAGCAGTTCTTC. Protein: CASSVGQGNYNEQFF.

The chain links TRBV6-5 to TRBJ1-1; 7 positions match TRBD1. Germline V CDR1 and CDR2: MNHEY, SVGAGI. CDR3 length equals 13 residues. Trimming at V came to 5 bases and at J to 4 bases, leaving 4 bases not matched to a gene. The DNA for the CDR3 is TGTGCCAGCAGTACAGGGGTGGTCACTGAAGCTTTCTTT. Its translation: CASSTGVVTEAFF.

Only one count was recorded for this clone. V and J are TRBV5-6 and TRBJ1-4; 11 bases map to TRBD1. This CDR3 has 13 residues. The junction had 1 base not matched to a gene; V was cut back by 4 bases and J by 8 bases. Germline values: CDR1 SGHDT, CDR2 YYEEEE. CDR3 nucleotide sequence: TGTGCCAGCAGCCGGGACAGGGGGGAAAAACTGTTTTTT. Encoded protein: CASSRDRGEKLFF.

This clone has only one observation. The chain combines TRBV9 with TRBJ1-1; D unresolved. Trimming pared 3 bases from V and 1 base from J, leaving 13 bases between. The CDR3 runs to 15 residues. Germline loops: CDR1 SGDLS, CDR2 YYNGEE. The CDR3 nucleotides read TGTGCCAGCAGCGCCCCCCGTAGAGGGAACACTGAAGCTTTCTTT. This sequence encodes CASSAPRRGNTEAFF.

The V gene is TRBV3-1 (or the pseudogene TRBV3-2), the J gene TRBJ1-4; a weak D match, TRBD1 (6 bases). This CDR3 has 16 amino acids. Germline CDR1 is LGHDT and CDR2 is YNNKEL (reference sequence). V shed 5 bases and J shed 7 bases, with 20 bases lying between them. The CDR3 DNA reads TGTGCCAGCAGCGCGTCATCCAGGGGCGGGGGTGAAAAACTGTTTTTT. Its protein product is CASSASSRGGGEKLFF.

The chain recombines TRBV7-2 with TRBJ2-7, with TRBD2 identical over 9 bases. The ends lost 11 bases at V and 4 bases at J; junction bases unmatched: 15. The CDR3 covers 15 residues. Looked up from germline, CDR1 is SGHTA and CDR2 is FQGNSA. CDR3 bases: TGTGCCTCCAAAATAGGCGGGAGGGCGTTTTACGAGCAGTACTTC. The encoded protein is CASKIGGRAFYEQYF. Combining the CDR3 with reference TRBV7-2 and TRBJ2-7 gives the whole variable domain GAGVSQSPSNKVTEKGKDVELRCDPISGHTALYWYRQSLGQGLEFLIYFQGNSAPDKSGLPSDRFSAERTGGSVSTLTIQRTQQEDSAVYLCASKIGGRAFYEQYFGPGTRLTVT.

The V gene is TRBV5-6, the J gene TRBJ2-3; tentatively, D is TRBD2 (7 bases). With 2 bases removed from V and 1 base from J, the gap between germline ends came to 20 bases. The CDR3 spans 18 residues. Germline-derived CDR1 and CDR2 are SGHDT and YYEEEE. CDR3 sequence reads: CASSFTGYRGAGTDTQYF. In nucleotides, the CDR3 is TGTGCCAGCAGCTTTACCGGCTATCGGGGGGCGGGCACAGATACGCAGTATTTT.

This clone appeared many times. The rearrangement links TRBV4-1 to TRBJ2-1, with D perhaps TRBD1 (6 bases). Germline loops: CDR1 MGHRA, CDR2 YSYEKL. V lost 3 bases and J lost 10, with 19 bases in between. This CDR3 is 15 amino acids long. In DNA form, the CDR3 reads TGCGCCAGCAGCCACCCTGGGACAAGGGGAATCGAGCAGTTCTTC. This codes for CASSHPGTRGIEQFF.

In this sample, this clone turned up once. This rearrangement joins TRBV6-1 to TRBJ1-6; 7 bases align to TRBD1. The germline CDR1 and CDR2 sequences are MNHNS and SASEGT. This CDR3 spans 19 amino acids. J was trimmed by 0 bases and V by 2 bases; bases with no gene match: 10. The CDR3 region has the DNA TGTGCCAGCAGTGAAAATCGGGAGGGGGCCCTCTCCTATAATTCACCCCTCCACTTT. This translates into CASSENREGALSYNSPLHF.

This clone has just a few counts. The chain couples TRBV5-1 to TRBJ2-1; 9 bases line up with TRBD1. CDR3 length: 14 amino acids. Germline CDR1 is SGHRS and CDR2 is YFSETQ. V was pared by 4 bases and J by 8 bases, with 7 bases of the junction left unmatched. In nucleotides, the CDR3 is TGCGCCAGCAGCGCCTACGGGACAGGGTATGAGCAGTTCTTC. It codes for CASSAYGTGYEQFF. The entire variable domain, with the rest obtained from reference TRBV5-1 and TRBJ2-1, is as follows: KAGVTQTPRYLIKTRGQQVTLSCSPISGHRSVSWYQQTPGQGLQFLFEYFSETQRNKGNFPGRFSGRQFSNSRSEMNVSTLELGDSALYLCASSAYGTGYEQFFGPGTRLTVL.

J is TRBJ1-5 and V is TRBV4-1; D is uncertain. Trimming took 0 bases from V and 2 from J, leaving 8 bases between them. CDR1 and CDR2 (germline): MGHRA, YSYEKL. This CDR3 is built from 15 residues. The CDR3 DNA is TGCGCCAGCAGCCAAGAAGGAGTGGGCAATCAGCCCCAGCATTTT. Translated, it gives CASSQEGVGNQPQHF.

The chain combines TRBV7-8 with TRBJ1-1; D may be TRBD1 (6 bases). V was cut by 6 bases and J by 6 bases, with 14 bases left in between. CDR3 length equals 13 residues. Germline-derived CDR1 and CDR2 are SGHVS and FQNEAQ. CDR3 sequence: CASRNTGRAEAFF. CDR3 bases: TGTGCCAGCAGAAATACAGGGAGGGCTGAAGCTTTCTTT.

The V call is TRBV6-5, the J call TRBJ1-5; D is perhaps TRBD1 (6 bases). The CDR3 has 15 amino acids. Looked up from germline, CDR1 is MNHEY and CDR2 is SVGAGI. Trimming stripped 6 bases from V and 0 bases from J, with 12 bases between. The chain's CDR3 is CASRGARGSNQPQHF. The CDR3 DNA is TGTGCCAGCAGGGGGGCCAGAGGTAGCAATCAGCCCCAGCATTTT.

This chain joins TRBV9 and TRBJ1-5, with D uncertain. This CDR3 spans 16 amino acids. Trimming shortened V by 1 base and J by 0 bases, and 11 bases separated the two germline ends. CDR1 and CDR2 (germline): SGDLS, YYNGEE. DNA of the CDR3: TGTGCCAGCAGCGTATTAGTCGCGGTTAGCAATCAGCCCCAGCATTTT. Translating gives CASSVLVAVSNQPQHF.

As DNA, the CDR3 is TGTGCCAGCGGGGGGACAGTAACAGATACGCAGTATTTT. Amino acids: CASGGTVTDTQYF. The J gene is TRBJ2-3, the V gene TRBV12-3 or TRBV12-4, with a weak D call TRBD1 (7 bases). The CDR3 extends over 13 amino acids. The ends were cut back, 8 bases at V and 3 bases at J, with 12 bases in the middle.

V gene TRBV5-4 combines with J gene TRBJ2-2; 9 bases fit TRBD2. Germline CDR1 is SGHNT and CDR2 is YYREEE (reference sequence). Trimming at V came to 0 bases and at J to 0 bases, leaving 3 bases not matched to a gene. The CDR3 sequence is 17 residues long. Here the CDR3 reads CASSLGAGGSNTGELFF. DNA for the CDR3: TGTGCCAGCAGCTTGGGAGCGGGAGGATCGAACACCGGGGAGCTGTTTTTT.

The sample holds a few counts of this clone. V usage is TRBV10-2 and J usage is TRBJ1-6, with D hard to call. This CDR3 region has 13 residues. Per the germline V gene, CDR1 is WSHSY and CDR2 is SAAADI. V was shortened by 5 bases and J by 9 bases, with 11 bases between the two germline ends. CDR3: CASSNGVFSPLHF. CDR3 DNA: TGCGCCAGCAGTAACGGTGTTTTTTCACCCCTCCACTTT.

The gene calls are TRBV4-1 and TRBJ1-4, with a possible D match to TRBD1 (6 bases). The germline V gene encodes CDR1 MGHRA and CDR2 YSYEKL. Trimming removed 1 base at V and 11 bases at J, with 14 bases between. CDR3 length equals 14 residues. This CDR3 is CASSQGQAGWKLFF. CDR3 in DNA: TGCGCCAGCAGCCAAGGACAGGCTGGCTGGAAACTGTTTTTT.

This clone was observed a few times. The rearrangement uses TRBV28 and TRBJ2-7; D perhaps matches TRBD2 (5 bases). The CDR3 spans 14 residues. Germline CDR1 and CDR2: MDHEN and SYDVKM. Trimming removed 6 bases at V and 1 base at J, with 13 bases between. The CDR3 loop reads CASRSQSGSYEQYF. Here the CDR3 DNA reads TGTGCCAGCAGGAGCCAAAGCGGATCCTACGAGCAGTACTTC.

The sample holds one count of this clone. The V gene is TRBV6-5, the J gene TRBJ1-5; 7 bases fit TRBD1. The CDR3 is 13 amino acids. Unmatched junction bases numbered 6, after V lost 6 bases and J lost 7 bases. Germline-derived CDR1 and CDR2 are MNHEY and SVGAGI. CDR3 DNA: TGTGCCAGCAGAAGCGACAGGGTACAGCCCCAGCATTTT. Protein sequence: CASRSDRVQPQHF.

V usage is TRBV7-9 and J usage is TRBJ1-1; 8 bases align to TRBD1. The CDR3 loop spans 15 amino acids. Looked up from germline, CDR1 is SEHNR and CDR2 is FQNEAQ (reference sequence). V lost 5 bases, J lost 7 bases, and 12 bases stayed unmatched. The CDR3 spells CASSQLGQAQNEAFF. For the CDR3, the DNA is TGTGCCAGCAGCCAGCTGGGACAGGCGCAAAATGAAGCTTTCTTT.